Listed here are 28 T cell receptor beta chains from one sample, sequenced in a study of T-cell memory formation after mild COVID-19. A single record per CDR3 protein comes from TCRdb applying MiXCR to the 5' RACE reads. Of about 50,000 distinct CDR3 sequences in the sample, over 9% were seen once. The specimen sequenced was PBMCs or a T cell subset sorted from them (not recorded which). The receptors come from an adult woman who had mild COVID-19 (a few samples of this study predate the infection). Cell type and time point are not known.

This clonotype was seen only a few times. The V gene is TRBV18, the J gene TRBJ2-7; D tentatively fits TRBD1 or TRBD2 (7 bases each). Germline V gene lookup returns CDR1 KGHSH and CDR2 LQKENI. The V end lost 2 bases, the J end lost 5 bases, and 16 bases lay between the germline ends. The CDR3 has 15 residues. The CDR3 DNA reads as TGTGCCAGCTCACCAAGGAAGCGGGACAGCAACGAGCAGTACTTC. Its protein is CASSPRKRDSNEQYF. The full variable domain, rest sourced from reference TRBV18 and TRBJ2-7, is NAGVMQNPRHLVRRRGQEARLRCSPMKGHSHVYWYRQLPEEGLKFMVYLQKENIIDESGMPKERFSAEFPKEGPSILRIQQVVRGDSAAYFCASSPRKRDSNEQYFGPGTRLTVT.

The chain links TRBV5-4 to TRBJ2-4; D gene ambiguous. This CDR3 has 15 amino acids. V was pared by 0 bases and J by 1 base, with 8 bases between. Germline values: CDR1 SGHNT, CDR2 YYREEE (reference sequence). Here the CDR3 reads CASSLDTAAKNIQYF. The CDR3, as DNA: TGTGCCAGCAGCTTGGATACAGCCGCCAAAAACATTCAGTACTTC.

The rearrangement joins TRBV5-6 to TRBJ1-1; D is possibly TRBD1 (6 bases). This CDR3 region has 14 residues. Germline CDR1 reads SGHDT; CDR2 reads YYEEEE. V was shortened by 3 bases and J by 3 bases, with 12 bases between the two germline ends. The CDR3, as DNA: TGTGCCAGCAGCTCTGAACAGGGATACACTGAAGCTTTCTTT. It translates to CASSSEQGYTEAFF.

This clonotype was seen ten or more times. The chain combines TRBV11-2 with TRBJ2-7, with no clear D. V lost 2 bases to trimming and J lost 1 base, with 9 bases between them. CDR1 SGHAT and CDR2 FQNNGV come from the germline V gene. This CDR3 is 14 amino acids long. The CDR3 DNA is TGTGCCAGCAGCTTACGTGCCCCTTCCTACGAGCAGTACTTC. This gives the protein CASSLRAPSYEQYF.

This clonotype came up many times. V gene TRBV6-5 combines with J gene TRBJ1-1; D uncertain. V dropped 4 bases and J dropped 1 base, with 7 bases sitting between them. This CDR3 comprises 13 residues. CDR1 MNHEY and CDR2 SVGAGI come from the germline V gene. The CDR3 coding sequence is TGTGCCAGCAGTTTTTCATCGAACACTGAAGCTTTCTTT. It translates to CASSFSSNTEAFF.

This clonotype was recorded many times. The chain links TRBV7-9 to TRBJ1-3; possibly TRBD1 for D (5 bases). Trimming shortened V by 8 bases and J by 0 bases, and 11 bases separated the two germline ends. Germline V gene data show CDR1 as SEHNR and CDR2 as FQNEAQ (reference sequence). The CDR3 totals 14 residues. The CDR3 protein is CASGGSSSGNTIYF. In DNA form, the CDR3 reads TGTGCCAGCGGGGGGTCGAGCTCTGGAAACACCATATATTTT.

This clonotype was seen a few times. V is TRBV27 and J is TRBJ2-1; D may match TRBD1 or TRBD2 (5 bases each). Germline-derived CDR1 and CDR2 are MNHEY and SMNVEV (reference sequence). Deletions cut 2 bases from V and 7 bases from J, with 12 bases between. The CDR3 contains 14 residues. The CDR3 coding sequence is TGTGCCAGCAGTTTACGAGTCGGGGCTAATGAGCAGTTCTTC. Protein sequence: CASSLRVGANEQFF.

This chain uses TRBV7-6 with TRBJ2-3, with D unresolved. CDR3 length: 14 amino acids. The V gene lost 1 base and the J gene lost 0 bases, with 5 bases spanning the gap. Germline V lookup: CDR1 SGHVS, CDR2 FNYEAQ. CDR3 in DNA: TGTGCCAGCAGCTTAGACAGAAGCACAGATACGCAGTATTTT. This translates into CASSLDRSTDTQYF. Supplemented by reference TRBV7-6 and TRBJ2-3, the full variable domain reads GAGVSQSPRYKVTKRGQDVALRCDPISGHVSLYWYRQALGQGPEFLTYFNYEAQQDKSGLPNDRFSAERPEGSISTLTIQRTEQRDSAMYRCASSLDRSTDTQYFGPGTRLTVL.

The chain is built from TRBV7-9 and TRBJ1-6, with D possibly matching TRBD1 (6 bases). Trimming cost V 1 base and J 5 bases, with 9 bases left between them. The CDR3 spans 15 residues. Per germline, CDR1 SEHNR and CDR2 FQNEAQ (reference sequence). This CDR3 reads CASSLGRGDNSPLHF. CDR3 bases: TGTGCCAGCAGCTTAGGGAGGGGGGATAATTCACCCCTCCACTTT.

The genes are TRBV6-1 and TRBJ2-1; 9 nucleotides match TRBD2. Germline CDR1 MNHNS, CDR2 SASEGT. The CDR3 is 13 amino acids. The J segment lost 0 bases and the V segment lost 11 bases, leaving 2 bases of the junction unmatched. In nucleotides, the CDR3 is TGTGCCGCTAGCGGGGCCTCCTACAATGAGCAGTTCTTC. The encoded protein is CAASGASYNEQFF.

Only a few counts were recorded for this clonotype. This chain uses TRBV24-1 with TRBJ2-5, with 9 positions matching TRBD2. V lost 9 bases, J lost 4 bases, and 11 bases stayed unmatched. Germline assignment: CDR1 KGHDR and CDR2 SFDVKD. The CDR3 totals 15 residues. CDR3 DNA: TGTGCCACCTCTCTTGGCGGGGGGGGCGGAGAGACCCAGTACTTC. Its translation is CATSLGGGGGETQYF.

This clonotype was seen more than once but under ten times. The chain carries TRBV11-2 and TRBJ2-5; D is unclear. With 1 base removed from V and 2 bases from J, the gap between germline ends came to 14 bases. Germline lookup yields CDR1 SGHAT and CDR2 FQNNGV. The CDR3 runs to 16 residues. CDR3 nucleotide sequence: TGTGCCAGCAGCTTAGGTTGGGGATCCTTTCAAGAGACCCAGTACTTC. Translating it yields CASSLGWGSFQETQYF.

This clonotype turned up a few times. The genes are TRBV19 and TRBJ2-2; no clear D gene. This CDR3 spans 14 amino acids. V was clipped by 3 bases and J by 7 bases, with 12 bases between them. Germline V CDR1 and CDR2: LNHDA, SQIVND (reference sequence). As DNA, the CDR3 is TGTGCCAGTAGTATCTTCGGCAGAGGCGGGGAGCTGTTTTTT. Translated, it gives CASSIFGRGGELFF.

This clonotype has a count of ten or more. This chain links TRBV4-2 with TRBJ2-1, with D unresolved. CDR1 and CDR2 from the germline V gene are LGHNA and YNFKEQ. There are 16 residues in the CDR3. V lost 0 bases and J lost 0, with 9 bases in between. The CDR3, as DNA: TGTGCCAGCAGCCAAGAGGGCAGCAGCTCCTACAATGAGCAGTTCTTC. Protein product: CASSQEGSSSYNEQFF.

The chain links TRBV2 to TRBJ1-6; D is uncertain. The ends were cut back, 6 bases at V and 7 bases at J, with 4 bases in the middle. Germline V gene lookup returns CDR1 SNHLY and CDR2 FYNNEI. The CDR3 covers 11 residues. Here the CDR3 DNA reads TGTGCCAGCAGGACAAATTCACCCCTCCACTTT. Protein sequence: CASRTNSPLHF. Drawing the rest from reference TRBV2 and TRBJ1-6, the complete variable domain is EPEVTQTPSHQVTQMGQEVILRCVPISNHLYFYWYRQILGQKVEFLVSFYNNEISEKSEIFDDQFSVERPDGSNFTLKIRSTKLEDSAMYFCASRTNSPLHFGNGTRLTVT.

This clonotype was detected many times. The rearrangement uses TRBV4-3 and TRBJ2-7, with 7 bases matching TRBD2. V trimming: 0 bases; J trimming: 6 bases; junction bases outside the gene matches: 8. Germline V gene sequence: CDR1 LGHNA, CDR2 YSLEER. The CDR3 runs 15 residues. The CDR3 reads CASSQDEGGPSEQYF. As DNA, the CDR3 is TGCGCCAGCAGCCAAGATGAGGGAGGGCCATCCGAGCAGTACTTC.

The rearrangement joins TRBV30 to TRBJ2-5, with 10 bases matching TRBD2. Losses at the gene ends were 0 bases for V and 2 bases for J; bases not matched to a gene: 12. Germline CDR1 is GTSNPN and CDR2 is SVGIG (reference sequence). This CDR3 region has 18 residues. The CDR3 DNA reads as TGTGCCTGGAGTGTGAAGTCTAGCGGGAGAATTGCTCAAGAGACCCAGTACTTC. This translates into CAWSVKSSGRIAQETQYF.

This clonotype appeared a few times. The chain combines TRBV6-5 with TRBJ1-3, with a weak D call TRBD1 (5 bases). Germline values: CDR1 MNHEY, CDR2 SVGAGI. The CDR3 contains 12 residues. Trimming removed 8 bases from V and 2 bases from J, with 7 bases in between. CDR3 region: CASQGPGNTIYF. DNA for the CDR3: TGTGCCAGCCAGGGACCTGGAAACACCATATATTTT.

This chain joins TRBV7-3 and TRBJ2-5; a weak D match, TRBD1 (6 bases). Trimming pared 6 bases from V and 5 bases from J, leaving 10 bases between. The CDR3 length is 12 residues. CDR1 and CDR2 from the germline V gene are SGHTA and FQGTGA. The CDR3 loop reads CASRGQGETQYF. CDR3 in DNA: TGTGCCAGCAGGGGGCAGGGGGAGACCCAGTACTTC.

This clonotype appeared many times. V is TRBV6-6 and J is TRBJ2-4; 8 bases map to TRBD2. The CDR3 runs to 17 residues. Germline trimming cut 6 bases from V and 0 bases from J; bases unmatched to any gene: 10. Germline V lookup: CDR1 MNHNY, CDR2 SVGAGI (reference sequence). CDR3 residues: CASSQLTGGGAKNIQYF. CDR3 in DNA: TGTGCCAGCAGCCAACTAACGGGAGGGGGAGCCAAAAACATTCAGTACTTC.

CDR3 sequence (DNA): TGTGCCAGCAGCCGGGCTAGGGTAATTGGCTACACCTTC. Translating it yields CASSRARVIGYTF. The chain employs TRBV5-5 and TRBJ1-2, with no clear D. V shed 4 bases and J shed 7 bases, with 14 bases lying between them. This CDR3 comprises 13 residues. Germline V lookup: CDR1 SGHKS, CDR2 YYEKEE (reference sequence).

V is TRBV5-1 and J is TRBJ1-1, with D unclear. Trimming took off 3 bases at V and 7 bases at J, with 10 bases between the two ends. The CDR3 runs 12 residues. Germline values: CDR1 SGHRS, CDR2 YFSETQ. In DNA, the CDR3 is TGCGCCAGCAGCTGGCAGCGGGGTGAAGCTTTCTTT. It yields the protein CASSWQRGEAFF. Using reference TRBV5-1 and TRBJ1-1 for the parts outside the CDR3, the full variable domain is KAGVTQTPRYLIKTRGQQVTLSCSPISGHRSVSWYQQTPGQGLQFLFEYFSETQRNKGNFPGRFSGRQFSNSRSEMNVSTLELGDSALYLCASSWQRGEAFFGQGTRLTVV.

The chain carries TRBV12-5 and TRBJ2-1, with TRBD2 identical over 7 bases. With V trimmed by 6 bases and J by 8 bases, 16 bases remained unmatched. Germline CDR1 is LGHNT and CDR2 is FRNRAP. CDR3 length equals 16 residues. The DNA for the CDR3 is TGTGCTAGTGGCCCCTCAAAGGGGAGGGCATTTGATGAGCAGTTCTTC. Amino acids: CASGPSKGRAFDEQFF. The full variable domain, its missing parts supplied by reference TRBV12-5 and TRBJ2-1, is DARVTQTPRHKVTEMGQEVTMRCQPILGHNTVFWYRQTMMQGLELLAYFRNRAPLDDSGMPKDRFSAEMPDATLATLKIQPSEPRDSAVYFCASGPSKGRAFDEQFFGPGTRLTVL.

This clonotype showed up just a few times. This chain joins TRBV30 and TRBJ2-7, with TRBD1 matching over 8 bases. Germline-derived CDR1 and CDR2 are GTSNPN and SVGIG (reference sequence). The CDR3 has 14 amino acids. Trimming removed 0 bases from V and 4 bases from J; junction bases left unmatched: 5. CDR3 DNA: TGTGCCTGGAGTGTCGGCAGGGGGCCTTACGAGCAGTACTTC. It codes for CAWSVGRGPYEQYF. Combining the CDR3 with reference TRBV30 and TRBJ2-7 gives the whole variable domain SQTIHQWPATLVQPVGSPLSLECTVEGTSNPNLYWYRQAAGRGLQLLFYSVGIGQISSEVPQNLSASRPQDRQFILSSKKLLLSDSGFYLCAWSVGRGPYEQYFGPGTRLTVT.

This clonotype showed up just a few times. J is TRBJ2-5 and V is TRBV30, with D perhaps TRBD1 (6 bases). The V gene's germline CDR1 is GTSNPN and CDR2 SVGIG (reference sequence). The CDR3 contains 13 residues. Trimming shortened V by 3 bases and J by 3 bases, and 11 bases separated the two germline ends. The CDR3 region has the DNA TGTGCCTGGAGAGTTAGGGGGAAAGAGACCCAGTACTTC. This sequence encodes CAWRVRGKETQYF.

V and J are TRBV11-2 and TRBJ1-2; 9 bases are a match to TRBD1. V was pared by 5 bases and J by 4 bases, with 2 bases of the junction left unmatched. The V gene's germline CDR1 is SGHAT and CDR2 FQNNGV. The CDR3 loop spans 13 amino acids. Here the CDR3 reads CASSADRGYGYTF. The CDR3 nucleotides read TGTGCCAGCAGCGCGGACAGGGGCTATGGCTACACCTTC. Full variable domain (missing parts from reference TRBV11-2 and TRBJ1-2): EAGVAQSPRYKIIEKRQSVAFWCNPISGHATLYWYQQILGQGPKLLIQFQNNGVVDDSQLPKDRFSAERLKGVDSTLKIQPAKLEDSAVYLCASSADRGYGYTFGSGTRLTVV.

This clonotype came up a few times. V usage is TRBV19 and J usage is TRBJ1-5; D perhaps matches TRBD1 (6 bases). The CDR3 totals 16 residues. Trimming pared 3 bases from V and 4 bases from J, leaving 16 bases between. Germline CDR1 and CDR2: LNHDA and SQIVND (reference sequence). The CDR3, as DNA: TGTGCCAGTAGTATCAATGGGGGGCGACGAAATCAGCCCCAGCATTTT. Translation: CASSINGGRRNQPQHF.

This clonotype was counted between two and nine times. J is TRBJ2-6 and V is TRBV18; TRBD1 matches 11 bases. The trim removed 5 bases at V and 0 bases at J, leaving 9 bases unmatched. CDR1 and CDR2 (germline): KGHSH, LQKENI. This CDR3 contains 19 residues. CDR3 sequence reads: CASSFLGDRGTSGANVLTF. DNA for the CDR3: TGTGCCAGCTCATTCCTCGGGGACAGGGGGACCTCTGGGGCCAACGTCCTGACTTTC.